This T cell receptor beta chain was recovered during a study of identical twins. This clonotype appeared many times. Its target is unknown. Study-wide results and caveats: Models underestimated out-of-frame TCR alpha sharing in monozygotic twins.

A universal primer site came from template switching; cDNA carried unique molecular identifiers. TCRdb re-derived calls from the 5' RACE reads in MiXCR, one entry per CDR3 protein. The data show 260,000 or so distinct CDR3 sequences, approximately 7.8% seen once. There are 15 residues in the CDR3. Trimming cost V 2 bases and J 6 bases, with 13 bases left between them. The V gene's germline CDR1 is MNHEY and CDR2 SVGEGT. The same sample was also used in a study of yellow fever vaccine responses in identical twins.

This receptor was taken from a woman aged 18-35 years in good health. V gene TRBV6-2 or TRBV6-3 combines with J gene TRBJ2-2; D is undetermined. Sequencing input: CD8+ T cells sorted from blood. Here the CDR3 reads CASSYPLLAAGELFF. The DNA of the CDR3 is TGTGCCAGCAGTTACCCGCTGCTGGCCGCCGGGGAGCTGTTTTTT.